Described below is a single T cell receptor beta chain sequence and its context. Its antigen is still unknown. Germline V gene sequence: CDR1 SNHLY, CDR2 FYNNEI. After removal of 4 bases from V and 3 bases from J, the junction contained 7 bases not matched to a gene. The CDR3 is made up of 15 amino acids. The data belong to a study of shared clonotypes between healthy human individuals. Study-level information: The people who gave samples were a couple of women and three men aged 18 to 49. Per donor, three plates held CD4 naive cells, three held CD4 memory, two held CD8 naive and one held CD8 memory.

Here immunoSEQ multiplex PCR was the method, and the copy in TCRdb shows in-frame clones only, minus some. The sample carries approximately 2.5 million clones, approximately 92% recorded once. The study drew all its donors from Caucasian adults living in Nashville, Tennessee. Notes on the study in general: Against clonotypes common to all four donors, non-shared ones had lower generation probabilities.

The material sequenced was naive CD4+ T cells sorted from blood. Subset defined: CD45RA+ positively selected. The chain joins TRBV2 to TRBJ2-3; 7 bases align to TRBD1. The sequence was obtained from a young man in good health. The DNA of the CDR3 is TGTGCCAGCAGTGTCCAGGGGGTGGGTACAGATACGCAGTATTTT. This codes for CASSVQGVGTDTQYF. Filled out from reference TRBV2 and TRBJ2-3, the complete variable domain reads EPEVTQTPSHQVTQMGQEVILRCVPISNHLYFYWYRQILGQKVEFLVSFYNNEISEKSEIFDDQFSVERPDGSNFTLKIRSTKLEDSAMYFCASSVQGVGTDTQYFGPGTRLTVL.